This T cell receptor beta chain was observed in a study of T cell responses to AZD1222 COVID-19 vaccine. TCRdb's table, derived via immunoSEQ multiplex PCR, lists solely in-frame clones and lacks some. The repertoire holds about 110,000 clones, with roughly 90% as singletons. Germline V CDR1 and CDR2: KGHDR, SFDVKD. The ends were cut back, 5 bases at V and 7 bases at J, with 20 bases in the middle. The CDR3 runs 15 residues. The specimen was peripheral blood, collected on day 0 of AZD1222 vaccination. V gene TRBV24-1 combines with J gene TRBJ2-7; possibly TRBD1 or TRBD2 for D (7 bases each). The sequence was obtained from an adult in good health. CDR3 sequence reads: CATSGPQGGAEEQYF. The CDR3 coding sequence is TGTGCCACCAGTGGGCCCCAGGGGGGGGCTGAGGAGCAGTACTTC.